This T cell receptor beta chain came from a study of OX40 agonist ivuxolimab in advanced cancers. Trimming stripped 4 bases from V and 0 bases from J, with 6 bases between. CDR3 length: 13 amino acids. CDR1 MRHNA and CDR2 SNTAGT come from the germline V gene. TCRdb's table, derived via immunoSEQ multiplex PCR, lists solely in-frame clones and lacks some. The sample lists around 100,000 clones; roughly 90% were seen once. The sequence was collected from an adult with an advanced solid tumor such as melanoma, head and neck, liver or kidney cancer. The chain combines TRBV6-4 with TRBJ1-1; D remains unclear. This material consisted of CD4+ or CD8+ T cells sorted from blood, taken in a trial of the OX40 agonist ivuxolimab. This CDR3 reads CASSVGLNTEAFF. The CDR3 DNA reads TGTGCCAGCAGTGTAGGGTTGAACACTGAAGCTTTCTTT.